This T cell receptor beta chain was documented in a study of blood T cells in healthy people across ages. General study results and limits: The long-lived group displayed more naive CD4+ cells, plus higher diversity, than the aged donors did.

This clonotype came up a few times. No antigen is known for it. The use of a sample-barcoded 5' primer and a J-beta primer mix characterized a second PCR of about 6 to 11 cycles. One entry per CDR3 protein, called by TCRdb with MiXCR from the 5' RACE reads. Among about 1.5 million distinct CDR3 sequences listed, around 39% were seen once. The material sequenced was blood. The receptor was derived from a woman in her late teens or twenties in good health.

In nucleotides, the CDR3 is TGCGCCAGCAGCCAGATGGGACAGGGGTCGTTCACTGAAGCTTTCTTT. It specifies CASSQMGQGSFTEAFF. This rearrangement joins TRBV4-1 to TRBJ1-1; 10 nucleotides align to TRBD1. With 3 bases clipped from V and 4 bases from J, the junction kept 8 bases outside the gene matches. This CDR3 comprises 16 residues. Germline-derived CDR1 and CDR2 are MGHRA and YSYEKL.